Sequencing of this T cell receptor (beta chain) was carried out in a study of human T cells and chemical hapten exposure. The CDR3 covers 15 residues. Trimming removed 10 bases from V and 1 base from J; junction bases left unmatched: 7. Germline CDR1 reads SNHLY; CDR2 reads FYNNEI. This clonotype was seen at least ten times. The antigen remains undetermined. Study results and limitations: The formation of large CDR3 similarity clusters by expanded TCRs significantly exceeded that of controls.

The library attached unique molecular identifiers to individual cDNA molecules. MiXCR, run by TCRdb on the RACE reads, gives a single entry per CDR3 protein. The data contain some 400,000 distinct CDR3 sequences, around 5% of them singletons. Noted time point: patch test 1, 2 weeks after DPC sensitization. Treatment: therapeutic diphenylcyclopropenone sensitization with weekly scalp DPC. Each patch-test visit's blood sample preceded patch application. Non-pregnant alopecia patients aged 18 to 70, suitable for DPC therapy. Sequencing was performed on whole blood, taken in connection with sensitization to the hapten diphenylcyclopropenone (DPC). The receptor's source is a woman aged 45-65 years with alopecia areata. Some clones in this sample may be carry-over from other donors' samples. The chain combines TRBV2 with TRBJ2-6; 7 nucleotides agree with TRBD2. As DNA, the CDR3 is TGTGCCACCGCGACTAGCCGGTCTGGGGCCAACGTCCTGACTTTC. This translates into CATATSRSGANVLTF.